Sequencing of this T cell receptor (beta chain) was carried out in a study of T-cell reconstitution after alpha-beta-depleted transplantation in children (dated by TCRdb to the mid-2010s). General notes on the study: Using TCR repertoire profiling, the study quantitatively followed how T-cell immune reconstitution unfolded in children after TCRalphabeta/CD19-depleted allogeneic hematopoietic cell transplantation. The study at large found these results: Over subsequent months, a decline in hyperexpanded clone frequencies was noted, and after one year, T-cell counts and TCRbeta diversity were mostly ascribed to newly produced T cells. The apparently early alphabetaT-cell count recovery about two months after transplant was reportedly dependent on only several hundred rapidly expanded clones derived from non-depleted graft cells. In some patients, the high TCRbeta diversity seen at day 60 was put down to recipient T cells and intrathymic progenitors that had survived conditioning.

Inclusive of the bounding cysteine and phenylalanine, the CDR3 is 16 residues long. The sequence is cut down to CDR3 DNA, 48 bases in frame from base 1. V gives up 0 bases and J gives up 1 base, and the segment between their germline ends measures 13 bases. CDR1 and CDR2, per the germline V gene, are MGHRA and YSYEKL. What this sample's treatment or condition label stands for: allogeneic hematopoietic cell transplantation with graft depleted of TCRalphabeta T cells and CD19 B cells. Transplant recipients were children who received TCRalphabeta/CD19-depleted allogeneic hematopoietic cell grafts. Only a few counts were recorded for this clonotype. What antigen it recognizes has not been identified. Base qualities were left out, and no much larger clone turns up one base away. Library method: PCR. Sequencing took place on an Illumina HiSeq 2500. TCR libraries were prepared with molecular barcoding, using unique molecular identifiers to normalize TCRbeta repertoire quantification. TCRdb reprocessing: public reads trimmed at Q25 with fastp, clones called with MiXCR, in-frame beta chains kept. Each entry merges the rows of one CDR3 protein and shows their most common DNA and genes. This sample lists 700,000 to 950,000 distinct CDR3 sequences; 16% were detected once. About 4.6% of the sample is held by the ten biggest clonotypes.

The TCR originated in a male patient aged 5 to 17 who had a stem cell transplant for acute lymphoblastic leukemia, so the T cells may come from the graft donor. Material: PBMCs, mostly from graft donor cells, obtained 360 days after TCRalphabeta/CD19-depleted stem cell transplant. The V gene is TRBV4-1 and the J gene is TRBJ2-7; a tentative D match to TRBD1 spans 5 bases. The bases read TGCGCCAGCAGCCAAGATGAAGGCCAGGGTTCCTACGAGCAGTACTTC. It is translated as CASSQDEGQGSYEQYF.